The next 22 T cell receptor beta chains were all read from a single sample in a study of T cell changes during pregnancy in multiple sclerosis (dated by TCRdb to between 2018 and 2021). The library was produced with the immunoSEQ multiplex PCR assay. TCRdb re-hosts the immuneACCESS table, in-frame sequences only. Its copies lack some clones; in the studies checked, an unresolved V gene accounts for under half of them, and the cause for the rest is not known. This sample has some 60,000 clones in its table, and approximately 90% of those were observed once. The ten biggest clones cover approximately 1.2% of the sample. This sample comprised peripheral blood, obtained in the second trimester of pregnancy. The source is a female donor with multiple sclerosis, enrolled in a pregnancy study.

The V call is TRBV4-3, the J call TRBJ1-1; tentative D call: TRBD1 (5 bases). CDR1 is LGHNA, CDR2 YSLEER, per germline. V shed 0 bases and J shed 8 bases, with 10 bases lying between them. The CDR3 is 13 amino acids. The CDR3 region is CASSQELGAEAFF. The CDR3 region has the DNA TGCGCCAGCAGCCAAGAGTTAGGGGCAGAAGCTTTCTTT.

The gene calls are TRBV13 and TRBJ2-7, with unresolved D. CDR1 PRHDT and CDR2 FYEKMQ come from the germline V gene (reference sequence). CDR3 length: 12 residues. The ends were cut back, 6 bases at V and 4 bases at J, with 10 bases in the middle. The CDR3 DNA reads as TGTGCCAGCAGGGAAAACGGGTACGAGCAGTACTTC. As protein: CASRENGYEQYF. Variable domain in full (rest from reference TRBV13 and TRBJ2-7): AAGVIQSPRHLIKEKRETATLKCYPIPRHDTVYWYQQGPGQDPQFLISFYEKMQSDKGSIPDRFSAQQFSDYHSELNMSSLELGDSALYFCASRENGYEQYFGPGTRLTVT.

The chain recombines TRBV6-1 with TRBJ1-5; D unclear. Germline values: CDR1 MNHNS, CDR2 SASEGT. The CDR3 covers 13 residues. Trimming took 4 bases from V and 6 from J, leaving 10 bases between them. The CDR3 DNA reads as TGTGCCAGCAGTGCGGAGCGGTTTCAGCCCCAGCATTTT. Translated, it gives CASSAERFQPQHF.

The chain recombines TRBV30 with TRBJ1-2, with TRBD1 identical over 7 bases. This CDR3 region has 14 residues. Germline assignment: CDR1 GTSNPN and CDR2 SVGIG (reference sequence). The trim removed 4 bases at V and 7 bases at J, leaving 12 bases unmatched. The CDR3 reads CAWTQQGIMAGYTF. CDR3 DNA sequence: TGTGCCTGGACACAACAGGGGATAATGGCTGGCTACACCTTC.

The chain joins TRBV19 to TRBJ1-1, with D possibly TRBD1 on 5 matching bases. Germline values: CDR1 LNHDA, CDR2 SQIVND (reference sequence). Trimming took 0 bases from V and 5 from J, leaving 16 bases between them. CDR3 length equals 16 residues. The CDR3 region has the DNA TGTGCCAGTAGTATAGAAGGGCCGGGGGTGACAACTGAAGCTTTCTTT. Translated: CASSIEGPGVTTEAFF.

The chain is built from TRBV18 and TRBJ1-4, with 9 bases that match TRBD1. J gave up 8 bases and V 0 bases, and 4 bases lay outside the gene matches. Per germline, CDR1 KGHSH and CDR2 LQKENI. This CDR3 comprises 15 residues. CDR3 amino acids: CASSPPQGAEEKLFF. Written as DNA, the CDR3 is TGTGCCAGCTCACCACCACAGGGGGCGGAGGAAAAACTGTTTTTT.

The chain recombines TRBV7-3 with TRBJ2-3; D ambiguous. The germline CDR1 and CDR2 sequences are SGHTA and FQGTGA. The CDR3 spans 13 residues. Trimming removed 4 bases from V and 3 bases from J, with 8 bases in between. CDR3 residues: CASSSLVTDTQYF. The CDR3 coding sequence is TGTGCCAGCAGCTCCCTCGTAACAGATACGCAGTATTTT.

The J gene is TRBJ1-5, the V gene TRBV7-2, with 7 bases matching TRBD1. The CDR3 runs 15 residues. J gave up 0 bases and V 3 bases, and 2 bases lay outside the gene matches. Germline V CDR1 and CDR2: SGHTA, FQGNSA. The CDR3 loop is CASSLDRYSNQPQHF. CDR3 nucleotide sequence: TGTGCCAGCAGCTTGGACAGGTATAGCAATCAGCCCCAGCATTTT.

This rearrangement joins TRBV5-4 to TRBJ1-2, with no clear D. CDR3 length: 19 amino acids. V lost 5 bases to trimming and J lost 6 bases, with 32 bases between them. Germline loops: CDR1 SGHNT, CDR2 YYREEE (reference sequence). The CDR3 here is CASSSGGFGVFSALNGYTF. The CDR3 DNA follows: TGTGCCAGCAGTAGCGGCGGGTTTGGTGTGTTTTCAGCTCTGAATGGCTACACCTTC.

The CDR3 region has the DNA TGTGCCAGCAGCTTAGGGACAGGGGGCTTAAGTGAAGCTTTCTTT. As protein: CASSLGTGGLSEAFF. The chain combines TRBV7-9 with TRBJ1-1; 11 nucleotides match TRBD1. The germline V gene has CDR1 SEHNR and CDR2 FQNEAQ (reference sequence). This CDR3 has 15 residues. Unmatched junction bases numbered 5, after V lost 1 base and J lost 7 bases. Supplemented by reference TRBV7-9 and TRBJ1-1, the full variable domain reads DTGVSQNPRHKITKRGQNVTFRCDPISEHNRLYWYRQTLGQGPEFLTYFQNEAQLEKSRLLSDRFSAERPKGSFSTLEIQRTEQGDSAMYLCASSLGTGGLSEAFFGQGTRLTVV.

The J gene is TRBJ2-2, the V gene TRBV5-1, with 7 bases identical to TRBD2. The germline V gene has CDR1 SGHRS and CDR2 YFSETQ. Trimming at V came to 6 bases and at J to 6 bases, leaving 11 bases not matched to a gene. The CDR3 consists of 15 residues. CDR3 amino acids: CASNPTSETAGELFF. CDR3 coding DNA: TGCGCCAGCAACCCAACTAGCGAGACGGCCGGGGAGCTGTTTTTT.

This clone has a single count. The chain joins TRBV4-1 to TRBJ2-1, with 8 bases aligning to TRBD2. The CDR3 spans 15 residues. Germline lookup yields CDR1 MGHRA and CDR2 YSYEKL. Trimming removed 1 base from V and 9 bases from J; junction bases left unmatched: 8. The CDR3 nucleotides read TGCGCCAGCAGCCAAGTACAGCGGGGGCGCGGTGAGCAGTTCTTC. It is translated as CASSQVQRGRGEQFF.

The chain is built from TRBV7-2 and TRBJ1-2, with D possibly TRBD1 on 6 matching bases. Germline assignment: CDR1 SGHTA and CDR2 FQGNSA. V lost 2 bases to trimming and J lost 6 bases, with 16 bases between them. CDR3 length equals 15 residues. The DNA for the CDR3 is TGTGCCAGCAGCTTAAAGGTTGGGGGGGCGCATGGCTACACCTTC. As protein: CASSLKVGGAHGYTF.

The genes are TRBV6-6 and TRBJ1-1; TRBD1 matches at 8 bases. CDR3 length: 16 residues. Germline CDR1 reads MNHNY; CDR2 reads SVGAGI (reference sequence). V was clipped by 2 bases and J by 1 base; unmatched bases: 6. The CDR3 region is CASSYGPDRANTEAFF. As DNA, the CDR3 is TGTGCCAGCAGTTACGGCCCGGACAGGGCGAACACTGAAGCTTTCTTT.

In DNA, the CDR3 is TGTGCCAGCAGTCCCGCCCGAGGGGGCAAAAACTATGGCTACACCTTC. The encoded protein is CASSPARGGKNYGYTF. The chain carries TRBV11-2 and TRBJ1-2; 7 nucleotides line up with TRBD1. The CDR3 extends over 16 amino acids. Germline assignment: CDR1 SGHAT and CDR2 FQNNGV. V shed 6 bases and J 2 bases; nucleotides not matched to a gene: 12.

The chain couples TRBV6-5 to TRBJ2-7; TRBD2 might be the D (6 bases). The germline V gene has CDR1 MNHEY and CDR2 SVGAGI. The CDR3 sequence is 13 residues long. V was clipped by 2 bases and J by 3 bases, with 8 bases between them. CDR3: CASSYVGGYEQYF. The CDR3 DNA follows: TGTGCCAGCAGTTACGTCGGGGGCTACGAGCAGTACTTC.

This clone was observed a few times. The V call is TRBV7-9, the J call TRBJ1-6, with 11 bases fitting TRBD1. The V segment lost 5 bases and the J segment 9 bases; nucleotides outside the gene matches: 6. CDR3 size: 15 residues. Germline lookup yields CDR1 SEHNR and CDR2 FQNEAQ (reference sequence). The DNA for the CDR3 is TGTGCCAGCAGCATCCGGGACAGGGGGACTTCACCCCTCCACTTT. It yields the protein CASSIRDRGTSPLHF.

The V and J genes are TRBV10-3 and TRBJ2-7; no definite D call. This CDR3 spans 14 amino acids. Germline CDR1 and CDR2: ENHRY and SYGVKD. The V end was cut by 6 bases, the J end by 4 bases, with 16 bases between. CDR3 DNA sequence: TGTGCCATCAGCTATTCAGGAACGTCTTACGAGCAGTACTTC. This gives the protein CAISYSGTSYEQYF.

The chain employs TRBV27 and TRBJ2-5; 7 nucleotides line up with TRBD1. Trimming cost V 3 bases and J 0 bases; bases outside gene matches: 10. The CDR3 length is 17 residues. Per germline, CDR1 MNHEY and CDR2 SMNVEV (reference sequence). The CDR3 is CASSFSGTAAYQETQYF. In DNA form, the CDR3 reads TGTGCCAGCAGTTTCTCAGGGACAGCAGCGTACCAAGAGACCCAGTACTTC.

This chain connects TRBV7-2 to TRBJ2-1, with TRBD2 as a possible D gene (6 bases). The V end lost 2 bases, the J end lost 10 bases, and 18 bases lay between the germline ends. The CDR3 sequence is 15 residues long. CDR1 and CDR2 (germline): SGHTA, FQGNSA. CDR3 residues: CASSLQTSTGEEQFF. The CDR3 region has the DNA TGTGCCAGCAGCTTACAGACTAGTACGGGCGAAGAGCAGTTCTTC. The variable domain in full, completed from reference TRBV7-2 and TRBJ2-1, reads GAGVSQSPSNKVTEKGKDVELRCDPISGHTALYWYRQSLGQGLEFLIYFQGNSAPDKSGLPSDRFSAERTGGSVSTLTIQRTQQEDSAVYLCASSLQTSTGEEQFFGPGTRLTVL.

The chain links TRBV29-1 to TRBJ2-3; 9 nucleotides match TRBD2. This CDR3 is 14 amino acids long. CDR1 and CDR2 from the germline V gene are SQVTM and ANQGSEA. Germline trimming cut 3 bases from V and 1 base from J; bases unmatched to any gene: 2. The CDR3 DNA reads TGCAGCGTTGACCCTAGCGGGGGCACAGATACGCAGTATTTT. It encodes CSVDPSGGTDTQYF.

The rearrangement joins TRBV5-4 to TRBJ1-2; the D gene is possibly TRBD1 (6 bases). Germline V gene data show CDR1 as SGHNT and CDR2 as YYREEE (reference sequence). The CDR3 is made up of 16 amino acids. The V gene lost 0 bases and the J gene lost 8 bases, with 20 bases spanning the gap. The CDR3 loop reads CASSLEDGGQRGGYTF. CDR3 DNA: TGTGCCAGCAGCTTGGAGGACGGAGGACAAAGGGGGGGCTACACCTTC.